A single sample gave rise to the 3 T cell receptor beta chains below, sequenced in a study of early T cells in non-severe SARS-CoV-2 infection. Each CDR3 protein gets one entry after TCRdb re-called the 5' RACE reads with MiXCR. The sample includes fewer than 30,000 distinct CDR3 sequences, roughly 4.2% of them seen just once. Sequenced input: whole blood. These receptors were obtained from an adult who was a healthcare worker with PCR-confirmed SARS-CoV-2 infection or an uninfected control (not recorded which).

Many counts were recorded for this clonotype. The CDR3, as DNA: TGTGCCAGCAGCCTTAGCGGGGGCCAGTACTTC. As protein: CASSLSGGQYF. This chain uses TRBV7-2 with TRBJ2-5; 9 bases are a match to TRBD2. This CDR3 has 11 residues. V lost 5 bases, J lost 10 bases, and 2 bases stayed unmatched. In germline, CDR1 is SGHTA, CDR2 FQGNSA.

This clonotype was found many times. This sequence joins TRBV24-1 and TRBJ2-7; tentative D call: TRBD2 (5 bases). V was cut by 3 bases and J by 5 bases, with 10 bases left in between. The CDR3 extends over 13 amino acids. CDR1 and CDR2 from the germline V gene are KGHDR and SFDVKD. CDR3 in amino acids: CATSDRSGDEQYF. CDR3 in DNA: TGTGCCACCAGTGATAGATCCGGGGACGAGCAGTACTTC.

This clonotype was counted many times. The V call is TRBV6-5, the J call TRBJ1-3; no definite D call. CDR3 length equals 13 residues. Germline V gene lookup returns CDR1 MNHEY and CDR2 SVGAGI. V lost 2 bases and J 6 bases, leaving 8 bases between the germline ends. This chain's CDR3 is CASSYGPQNTIYF. The CDR3 DNA is TGTGCCAGCAGTTACGGTCCCCAAAACACCATATATTTT.